Below are 16 T cell receptor beta chains sequenced from a single sample in a study of T cells after yellow fever vaccination. MiXCR, run by TCRdb on the 5' RACE reads, gives a single entry per CDR3 protein. The data hold 300,000 or so distinct CDR3 sequences, with 8.1% observed a single time. Sequenced material: PBMCs, taken approximately 40 days after the first yellow fever vaccination. Receptors originate from a young man who received the YFV17D yellow fever vaccine.

The rearrangement uses TRBV5-1 and TRBJ2-1; no clear D gene. Trimming removed 0 bases from V and 9 bases from J, with 13 bases in between. Germline V gene data show CDR1 as SGHRS and CDR2 as YFSETQ. The CDR3 runs 14 residues. The CDR3 DNA is TGCGCCAGCAGCTTGGGGCCACCCCGTGTTGAGCAGTTCTTC. Translating it yields CASSLGPPRVEQFF.

In this sample, this clonotype turned up a few times. The rearrangement links TRBV2 to TRBJ2-5; D may be TRBD2 (5 bases). The CDR3 has 14 amino acids. Germline V CDR1 and CDR2: SNHLY, FYNNEI. Deletions cut 7 bases from V and 2 bases from J, with 14 bases between. The CDR3 protein is CASTLMSGQETQYF. The CDR3, as DNA: TGTGCCAGCACCTTGATGAGCGGACAAGAGACCCAGTACTTC.

This clonotype was observed at least ten times. J is TRBJ2-3 and V is TRBV25-1; 11 nucleotides align to TRBD2. V gave up 3 bases and J gave up 6 bases; unmatched junction bases: 11. Germline V CDR1 and CDR2: MGHDK, SYGVNS. CDR3 length: 17 amino acids. The CDR3 coding sequence is TGTGCCAGCAGTGAGGAGGGGACTAGCGGAGGTGGGGATACGCAGTATTTT. It encodes CASSEEGTSGGGDTQYF.

The chain employs TRBV18 and TRBJ1-1, with TRBD1 matching over 9 bases. This CDR3 comprises 15 residues. V lost 3 bases to trimming and J lost 1 base; unmatched junction nucleotides: 3. In germline, CDR1 is KGHSH, CDR2 LQKENI. The DNA of the CDR3 is TGTGCCAGCTCACCTTGGACAGGGGAGAACACTGAAGCTTTCTTT. As protein: CASSPWTGENTEAFF.

The table lists this clonotype with a few counts. The V gene is TRBV7-2, the J gene TRBJ1-6; TRBD1 matches 10 bases. V lost 6 bases, J lost 13 bases, and 12 bases stayed unmatched. The CDR3 is made up of 15 amino acids. Germline CDR1 is SGHTA and CDR2 is FQGNSA. CDR3 DNA: TGTGCCAGCAGACTGGGGGGACAGGGGATATCGCCCCTCCACTTT. Translation gives CASRLGGQGISPLHF.

The gene calls are TRBV12-3 or TRBV12-4 and TRBJ2-7, with 7 bases lining up with TRBD1. This CDR3 spans 14 amino acids. V was clipped by 8 bases and J by 4 bases; unmatched bases: 11. DNA of the CDR3: TGTGCCAGCGGTCGGGACAGTTTATCATACGAGCAGTACTTC. This sequence encodes CASGRDSLSYEQYF.

This clonotype was counted ten times or more. This rearrangement joins TRBV5-1 to TRBJ2-5; 14 bases line up with TRBD2. The CDR3 has 16 residues. With 4 bases clipped from V and 0 bases from J, the junction kept 2 bases outside the gene matches. Germline V gene data show CDR1 as SGHRS and CDR2 as YFSETQ. CDR3 coding DNA: TGCGCCAGCAGCCCGGGACTAGCGGGGGACCAAGAGACCCAGTACTTC. Translating it yields CASSPGLAGDQETQYF.

The chain links TRBV20-1 to TRBJ1-1, with a tentative D call TRBD1 (6 bases). V was pared by 1 base and J by 10 bases, with 16 bases between. Germline V gives CDR1 DFQATT, CDR2 SNEGSKA (reference sequence). The CDR3 length is 13 residues. In nucleotides, the CDR3 is TGCAGTGCTAGAGTCCCGGGACAACGCAGAGCTTTCTTT. Translated: CSARVPGQRRAFF.

This clonotype was found a few times. The J gene is TRBJ2-3, the V gene TRBV7-6; a weak D match, TRBD1 (5 bases). V lost 1 base and J 5 bases, leaving 16 bases between the germline ends. Germline V gives CDR1 SGHVS, CDR2 FNYEAQ. The length of the CDR3 is 16 residues. CDR3 sequence reads: CASSLEAGRKKDTQYF. DNA for the CDR3: TGTGCCAGCAGCTTAGAAGCAGGGCGGAAGAAAGATACGCAGTATTTT.

This clonotype was detected only a few times. The chain links TRBV7-3 to TRBJ2-3; D is undetermined. Germline assignment: CDR1 SGHTA and CDR2 FQGTGA. CDR3 size: 14 residues. Trimming took 1 base from V and 5 from J, leaving 10 bases between them. The CDR3 spells CASSLSGYRDTQYF. In DNA form, the CDR3 reads TGTGCCAGCAGCTTAAGTGGATACCGAGATACGCAGTATTTT.

The V call is TRBV28, the J call TRBJ1-1, with D perhaps TRBD1 (5 bases). The ends were cut back, 1 base at V and 4 bases at J, with 10 bases in the middle. CDR3 length: 14 amino acids. CDR1 is MDHEN and CDR2 is SYDVKM in the germline V gene. As DNA, the CDR3 is TGTGCCAGCAGTTTATTGGGGCCCAGCACTGAAGCTTTCTTT. It specifies CASSLLGPSTEAFF.

This clonotype was observed a handful of times. The rearrangement uses TRBV5-6 and TRBJ2-3; 7 bases match TRBD1. In germline, CDR1 is SGHDT, CDR2 YYEEEE. There are 14 residues in the CDR3. The V gene end was trimmed by 3 bases and the J gene end by 9 bases; junction bases not matched to a gene: 10. As DNA, the CDR3 is TGTGCCAGCAGCTCCCCGGTCTGGGGACAGACGCAGTATTTT. Protein product: CASSSPVWGQTQYF.

This clonotype was counted ten times or more. The J gene is TRBJ2-5, the V gene TRBV4-2; 13 bases are shared with TRBD2. This CDR3 has 16 amino acids. V shed 2 bases, J shed 1 base, and the junction held 1 base outside the gene matches. The germline gives CDR1 LGHNA, CDR2 YNFKEQ. The CDR3 sequence is CASSQTSGGVQETQYF. The CDR3 DNA follows: TGTGCCAGCAGCCAAACTAGCGGGGGGGTCCAAGAGACCCAGTACTTC.

This clonotype showed up just a few times. V is TRBV10-3 and J is TRBJ2-5; 9 bases line up with TRBD2. The length of the CDR3 is 14 residues. Per the germline V gene, CDR1 is ENHRY and CDR2 is SYGVKD. The J segment lost 5 bases and the V segment lost 3 bases, leaving 4 bases of the junction unmatched. CDR3: CAISDSSGVETQYF. DNA of the CDR3: TGTGCCATCAGTGATTCTAGCGGGGTTGAGACCCAGTACTTC.

There are a few counts of this clonotype. CDR3: CATSRARGYNEQFF. The CDR3 nucleotides are TGTGCCACCAGCAGAGCCCGGGGATACAATGAGCAGTTCTTC. J is TRBJ2-1 and V is TRBV15, with a weak D call TRBD2 (5 bases). Germline V gene lookup returns CDR1 LNHNV and CDR2 YYDKDF (reference sequence). The CDR3 contains 14 residues. V was shortened by 1 base and J by 4 bases, with 8 bases between the two germline ends.

CDR3 bases: TGCGCCAGCAGCTTACGGGCCCCCAACACCGGGGAGCTGTTTTTT. Protein: CASSLRAPNTGELFF. The J gene is TRBJ2-2, the V gene TRBV5-1; D remains ambiguous. The CDR3 totals 15 residues. Germline values: CDR1 SGHRS, CDR2 YFSETQ. The V gene lost 2 bases and the J gene lost 2 bases, with 10 bases spanning the gap.